This T cell receptor beta chain was profiled in a study of response to subunit inactivated influenza vaccine. Regarding the study as a whole: That few new T cells are recruited by each seasonal influenza vaccination was the authors' suggestion.

This clonotype was counted a few times. Its cognate antigen is unknown. J lost 1 base, V lost 6 bases, and 4 bases had no gene match. The CDR3 has 15 residues. Via MiXCR, TCRdb re-called the RT-PCR reads, giving one row per CDR3 protein. This sample carries 560,000 or so distinct CDR3 sequences, 7.5% to 8.5% of them seen once, and the ten largest clones take over 10%. This specimen was PBMCs from blood, taken around 25 months after vaccination. This receptor was obtained from a man aged 45-69 years who received an inactivated influenza vaccine. This chain connects TRBV12-3 or TRBV12-4 to TRBJ1-3; 9 bases match TRBD1. CDR3 sequence: CASRGQGSSGNTIYF. CDR3 DNA sequence: TGTGCCAGCAGGGGACAGGGTTCATCTGGAAACACCATATATTTT.